The 19 T cell receptor beta chains below come from one sample, sequenced in a study of blood T cell repertoires in COVID-19. Measured with immunoSEQ multiplex PCR; TCRdb has only the in-frame clones, and not every one. The table records approximately 89,000 clones, approximately 80% of them present only once. The sequencing input was peripheral blood. Source of these receptors: a man between 65 and 80 years old with COVID-19, enrolled during active disease.

This sequence joins TRBV27 and TRBJ2-3; weak D call: TRBD2 (6 bases). V lost 0 bases and J 2 bases, leaving 12 bases between the germline ends. The CDR3 has 16 residues. In germline, CDR1 is MNHEY, CDR2 SMNVEV (reference sequence). CDR3 amino acids: CASSLSVAVTTDTQYF. The CDR3 DNA sequence: TGTGCCAGCAGTTTATCGGTAGCGGTTACCACAGATACGCAGTATTTT.

V usage is TRBV2 and J usage is TRBJ1-3, with 7 bases matching TRBD1. After removal of 5 bases from V and 0 bases from J, the junction contained 7 bases not matched to a gene. The CDR3 extends over 16 amino acids. Germline CDR1 reads SNHLY; CDR2 reads FYNNEI. CDR3 in DNA: TGTGCCAGCAGTTTGACGACAGGGATCTCTGGAAACACCATATATTTT. Translation: CASSLTTGISGNTIYF.

The chain couples TRBV7-6 to TRBJ2-1; the match to TRBD2 covers 8 bases. The germline V gene encodes CDR1 SGHVS and CDR2 FNYEAQ. J lost 6 bases, V lost 4 bases, and 14 bases had no gene match. CDR3 length: 17 amino acids. CDR3 in amino acids: CASSYKLGAGVLNEQFF. CDR3 bases: TGTGCCAGCAGCTACAAGCTGGGAGCGGGAGTACTCAATGAGCAGTTCTTC.

CDR3 coding DNA: TGCGCCAGCAGTGAACACGAGGGAGCCTACGAGCAGTACTTC. Translating gives CASSEHEGAYEQYF. The chain recombines TRBV10-1 with TRBJ2-7; possibly TRBD2 for D (5 bases). With 3 bases removed from V and 2 bases from J, the gap between germline ends came to 11 bases. The V gene's germline CDR1 is WNHNN and CDR2 SYGVQD (reference sequence). This CDR3 has 14 amino acids.

This sequence joins TRBV7-9 and TRBJ1-1; a weak D match, TRBD1 (5 bases). CDR3 length: 15 amino acids. The V and J ends lost 1 base and 1 base respectively, with 10 bases between them. Germline CDR1 SEHNR, CDR2 FQNEAQ (reference sequence). The CDR3 sequence: CASSLEGFQNTEAFF. CDR3 in DNA: TGTGCCAGCAGCTTAGAGGGGTTCCAGAACACTGAAGCTTTCTTT.

The CDR3 reads CASSVTGGSPSEQFF. CDR3 DNA: TGCGCCAGCAGTGTAACGGGAGGGTCCCCGAGCGAGCAGTTCTTC. This chain joins TRBV10-2 and TRBJ2-1; 8 nucleotides match TRBD2. The germline CDR1 and CDR2 sequences are WSHSY and SAAADI. The CDR3 consists of 15 residues. J lost 10 bases, V lost 4 bases, and 12 bases had no gene match.

The chain is built from TRBV14 and TRBJ2-7; perhaps TRBD2 as D (6 bases). Trimming took off 2 bases at V and 3 bases at J, with 11 bases between the two ends. Looked up from germline, CDR1 is SGHDN and CDR2 is FVKESK. This CDR3 spans 14 amino acids. The CDR3 protein is CASSQRDFLYEQYF. CDR3 coding DNA: TGTGCCAGCAGCCAACGGGACTTTCTCTACGAGCAGTACTTC. Combining the CDR3 with reference TRBV14 and TRBJ2-7 gives the whole variable domain EAGVTQFPSHSVIEKGQTVTLRCDPISGHDNLYWYRRVMGKEIKFLLHFVKESKQDESGMPNNRFLAERTGGTYSTLKVQPAELEDSGVYFCASSQRDFLYEQYFGPGTRLTVT.

This chain connects TRBV5-4 to TRBJ1-2; no firm D call. V lost 1 base, J lost 8 bases, and 9 bases lay in between. Germline values: CDR1 SGHNT, CDR2 YYREEE (reference sequence). CDR3 length: 12 residues. This CDR3 reads CASSLPQSGYTF. CDR3 nucleotides: TGTGCCAGCAGCTTGCCCCAGTCGGGCTACACCTTC.

This clone was observed a few times. The V gene is TRBV4-1, the J gene TRBJ2-7, with D maybe TRBD2 (6 bases). Between the trimmed V and J ends, which lost 1 base and 4 bases, there was a span of 8 bases. The germline gives CDR1 MGHRA, CDR2 YSYEKL. The CDR3 extends over 13 amino acids. The CDR3 DNA is TGCGCCAGCAGCCAAGGTGGGGGGTACGAGCAGTACTTC. This translates into CASSQGGGYEQYF.

This chain links TRBV10-2 with TRBJ2-7; 7 bases are shared with TRBD1. The J segment lost 3 bases and the V segment lost 7 bases, leaving 6 bases of the junction unmatched. The CDR3 has 13 amino acids. Germline V gives CDR1 WSHSY, CDR2 SAAADI. The CDR3 is CASTPSGGYEQYF. In nucleotides, the CDR3 is TGCGCCAGCACCCCCTCAGGGGGCTACGAGCAGTACTTC.

V is TRBV6-6 and J is TRBJ2-5; TRBD2 agrees at 8 bases. Germline V CDR1 and CDR2: MNHNY, SVGAGI (reference sequence). J was trimmed by 1 base and V by 10 bases; bases with no gene match: 5. This CDR3 is 13 amino acids long. CDR3 loop: CATREGGQETQYF. CDR3 DNA: TGTGCCACCCGGGAGGGGGGCCAAGAGACCCAGTACTTC.

The chain carries TRBV29-1 and TRBJ2-3; D perhaps matches TRBD2 (5 bases). The CDR3 runs to 13 residues. V gave up 8 bases and J gave up 5 bases, with 17 bases separating them. CDR1 is SQVTM, CDR2 ANQGSEA, per germline. CDR3 DNA: TGCAGCTCGGGGTTAGAAATGTTAGATACGCAGTATTTT. It yields the protein CSSGLEMLDTQYF.

CDR3: CASSSHRGTEAFF. CDR3 nucleotide sequence: TGCGCCAGCAGCTCTCACAGGGGCACTGAAGCTTTCTTT. The rearrangement uses TRBV5-1 and TRBJ1-1; TRBD1 aligns across 7 bases. From germline, CDR1 is SGHRS and CDR2 YFSETQ. The CDR3 loop spans 13 amino acids. The V and J ends lost 3 bases and 4 bases, in that order; junction bases with no gene match: 3.

This clone came up a few times. The rearrangement uses TRBV9 and TRBJ2-3, with a possible D match to TRBD1 (7 bases). Germline V lookup: CDR1 SGDLS, CDR2 YYNGEE. V was shortened by 4 bases and J by 6 bases, with 18 bases between the two germline ends. This CDR3 region has 15 residues. CDR3 region: CASSYTGEVRDTQYF. Here the CDR3 DNA reads TGTGCCAGCAGCTACACAGGGGAGGTACGGGATACGCAGTATTTT.

The chain links TRBV11-3 to TRBJ1-1; TRBD1 might be the D (6 bases). The length of the CDR3 is 13 residues. V lost 9 bases and J lost 2, with 13 bases in between. Germline loops: CDR1 SGHNT, CDR2 YENEEA. Written as DNA, the CDR3 is TGTGCCAGGTACACAGGGTTTAACACTGAAGCTTTCTTT. It encodes CARYTGFNTEAFF.

The V call is TRBV7-2, the J call TRBJ2-1; 11 positions agree with TRBD2. CDR3 length equals 17 residues. Germline CDR1 SGHTA, CDR2 FQGNSA. Trimming at V came to 5 bases and at J to 7 bases, leaving 13 bases not matched to a gene. CDR3 loop: CASSLLPLSGGANEQFF. For the CDR3, the DNA is TGTGCCAGCAGCCTCCTACCCCTTAGCGGGGGGGCGAATGAGCAGTTCTTC.

This clone was seen only once. This rearrangement joins TRBV7-2 to TRBJ1-1, with 7 bases matching TRBD1. V trimming: 5 bases; J trimming: 2 bases; junction bases outside the gene matches: 5. The CDR3 is 14 residues long. Germline V gene data show CDR1 as SGHTA and CDR2 as FQGNSA. CDR3 in DNA: TGTGCCAGCAGCACCCGACAGGGTAACACTGAAGCTTTCTTT. This translates into CASSTRQGNTEAFF.

CDR3 region: CASSEGGGTYEQYF. The CDR3 nucleotides are TGTGCCAGCAGTGAAGGGGGGGGGACCTACGAGCAGTACTTC. The chain uses TRBV6-1 and TRBJ2-7; 7 bases agree with TRBD2. With 1 base clipped from V and 2 bases from J, the junction kept 2 bases outside the gene matches. The CDR3 runs to 14 residues. Germline CDR1 and CDR2: MNHNS and SASEGT.

The rearrangement uses TRBV6-2 or TRBV6-3 and TRBJ2-4; 9 positions match TRBD1. Germline CDR1 MNHEY, CDR2 SVGEGT. With V trimmed by 6 bases and J by 10 bases, 4 bases remained unmatched. This CDR3 contains 12 residues. CDR3 protein: CASSPGQGIQYF. Written as DNA, the CDR3 is TGTGCCAGCAGCCCGGGACAGGGTATTCAGTACTTC.